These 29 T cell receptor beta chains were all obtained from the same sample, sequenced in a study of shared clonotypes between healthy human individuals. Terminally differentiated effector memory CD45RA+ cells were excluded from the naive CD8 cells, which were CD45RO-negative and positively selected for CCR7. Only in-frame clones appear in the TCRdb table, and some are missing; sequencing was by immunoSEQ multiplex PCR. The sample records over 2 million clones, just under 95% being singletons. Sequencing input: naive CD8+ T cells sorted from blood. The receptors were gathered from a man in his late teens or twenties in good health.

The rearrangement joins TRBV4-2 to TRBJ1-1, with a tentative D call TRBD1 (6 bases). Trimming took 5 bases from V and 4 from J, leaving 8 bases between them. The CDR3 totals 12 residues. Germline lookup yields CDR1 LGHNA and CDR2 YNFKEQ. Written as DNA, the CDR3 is TGTGCCAGCAGCGAGGGGGGCACTGAAGCTTTCTTT. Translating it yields CASSEGGTEAFF.

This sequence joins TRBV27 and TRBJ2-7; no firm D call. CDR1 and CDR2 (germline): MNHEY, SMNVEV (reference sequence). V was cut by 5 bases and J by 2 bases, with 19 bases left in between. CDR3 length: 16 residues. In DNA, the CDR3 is TGTGCCAGCAGTCCATCGGGCGGACCGATAGCCTACGAGCAGTACTTC. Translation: CASSPSGGPIAYEQYF.

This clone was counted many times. In DNA form, the CDR3 reads TGTGCCTGGAGTGTCGGCAGGGGGAACACTGAAGCTTTCTTT. Encoded protein: CAWSVGRGNTEAFF. The chain has TRBV30 and TRBJ1-1, with a weak D call TRBD1 (6 bases). V gave up 0 bases and J gave up 1 base, with 9 bases separating them. Germline CDR1 GTSNPN, CDR2 SVGIG (reference sequence). This CDR3 region has 14 residues.

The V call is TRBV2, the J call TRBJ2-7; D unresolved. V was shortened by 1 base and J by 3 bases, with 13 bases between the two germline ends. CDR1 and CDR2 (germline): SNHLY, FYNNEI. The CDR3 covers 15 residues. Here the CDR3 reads CASSEGFNKGYEQYF. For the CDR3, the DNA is TGTGCCAGCAGTGAAGGATTTAATAAGGGCTACGAGCAGTACTTC.

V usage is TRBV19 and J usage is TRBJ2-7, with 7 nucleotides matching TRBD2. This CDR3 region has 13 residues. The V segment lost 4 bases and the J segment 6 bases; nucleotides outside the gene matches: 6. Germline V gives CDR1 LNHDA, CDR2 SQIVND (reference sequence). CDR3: CASSTGLGPEQYF. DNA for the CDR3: TGTGCCAGTAGTACCGGACTAGGCCCCGAGCAGTACTTC.

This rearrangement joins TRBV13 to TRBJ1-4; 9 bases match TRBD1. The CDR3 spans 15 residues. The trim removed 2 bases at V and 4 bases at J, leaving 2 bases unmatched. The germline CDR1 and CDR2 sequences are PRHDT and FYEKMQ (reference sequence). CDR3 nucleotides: TGTGCCAGCAGCTTAAAGGGACAGGGTAATGAAAAACTGTTTTTT. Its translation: CASSLKGQGNEKLFF.

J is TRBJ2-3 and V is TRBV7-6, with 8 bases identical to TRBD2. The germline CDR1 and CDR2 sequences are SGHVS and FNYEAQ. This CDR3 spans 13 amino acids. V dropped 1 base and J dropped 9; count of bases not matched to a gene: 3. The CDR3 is CASSLGTSSTQYF. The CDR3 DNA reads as TGTGCCAGCAGCTTAGGGACTAGCTCAACGCAGTATTTT.

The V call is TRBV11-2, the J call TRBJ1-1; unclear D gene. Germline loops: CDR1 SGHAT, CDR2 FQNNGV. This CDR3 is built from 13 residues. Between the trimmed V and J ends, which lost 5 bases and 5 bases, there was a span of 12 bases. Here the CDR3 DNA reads TGTGCCAGCAGCCACTCGACGCATACTGAAGCTTTCTTT. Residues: CASSHSTHTEAFF. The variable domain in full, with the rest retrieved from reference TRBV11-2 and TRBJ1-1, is EAGVAQSPRYKIIEKRQSVAFWCNPISGHATLYWYQQILGQGPKLLIQFQNNGVVDDSQLPKDRFSAERLKGVDSTLKIQPAKLEDSAVYLCASSHSTHTEAFFGQGTRLTVV.

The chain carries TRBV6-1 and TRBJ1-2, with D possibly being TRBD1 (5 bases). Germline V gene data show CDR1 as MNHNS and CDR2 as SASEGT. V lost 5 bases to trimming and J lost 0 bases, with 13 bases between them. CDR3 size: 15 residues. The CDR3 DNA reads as TGTGCCAGCAGTCAGGGCCCTTTAGCTAACTATGGCTACACCTTC. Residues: CASSQGPLANYGYTF.

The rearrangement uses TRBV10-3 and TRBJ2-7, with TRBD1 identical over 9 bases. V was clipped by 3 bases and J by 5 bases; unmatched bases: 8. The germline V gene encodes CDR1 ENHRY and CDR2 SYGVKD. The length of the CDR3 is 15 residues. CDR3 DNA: TGTGCCATCAGTGATACGGGACAGGGTTCGGACGAGCAGTACTTC. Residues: CAISDTGQGSDEQYF.

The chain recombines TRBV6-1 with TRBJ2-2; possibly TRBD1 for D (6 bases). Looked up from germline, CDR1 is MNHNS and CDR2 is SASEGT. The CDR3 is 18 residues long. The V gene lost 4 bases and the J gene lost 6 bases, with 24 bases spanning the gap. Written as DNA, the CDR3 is TGTGCCAGCAGTGTAACCCGAACAGGGCTCGTGGATCCCGGGGAGCTGTTTTTT. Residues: CASSVTRTGLVDPGELFF.

CDR3 loop: CASSSHWDRVTYEQYF. The CDR3 DNA follows: TGTGCCAGCAGTTCCCACTGGGACAGGGTAACCTACGAGCAGTACTTC. This chain joins TRBV27 and TRBJ2-7; 9 nucleotides align to TRBD1. The CDR3 is 16 amino acids. CDR1 and CDR2 from the germline V gene are MNHEY and SMNVEV (reference sequence). The J segment lost 2 bases and the V segment lost 4 bases, leaving 9 bases of the junction unmatched.

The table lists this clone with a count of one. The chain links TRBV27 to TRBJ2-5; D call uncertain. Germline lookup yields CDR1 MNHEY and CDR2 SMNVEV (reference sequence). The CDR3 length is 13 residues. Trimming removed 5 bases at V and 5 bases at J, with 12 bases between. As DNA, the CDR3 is TGTGCCAGCAGTCCCCGCCCTAGGGAGACCCAGTACTTC. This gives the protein CASSPRPRETQYF.

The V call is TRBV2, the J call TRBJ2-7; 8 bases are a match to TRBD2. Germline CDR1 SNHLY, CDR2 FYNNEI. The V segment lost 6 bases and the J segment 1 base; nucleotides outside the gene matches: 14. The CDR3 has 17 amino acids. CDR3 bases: TGTGCCAGCAGAGAAAATAGCGGGGACACGGGGTCCTACGAGCAGTACTTC. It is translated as CASRENSGDTGSYEQYF.

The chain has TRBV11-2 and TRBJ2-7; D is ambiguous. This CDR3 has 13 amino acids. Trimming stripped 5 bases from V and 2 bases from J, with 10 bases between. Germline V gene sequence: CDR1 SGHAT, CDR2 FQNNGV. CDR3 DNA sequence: TGTGCCAGCAGCATGGGCAATACCTACGAGCAGTACTTC. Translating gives CASSMGNTYEQYF.

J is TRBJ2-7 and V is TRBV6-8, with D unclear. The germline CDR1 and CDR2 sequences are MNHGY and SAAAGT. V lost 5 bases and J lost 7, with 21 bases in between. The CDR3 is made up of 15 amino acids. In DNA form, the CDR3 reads TGTGCCAGCAGTGGGTTGAGGCAGACTCCAGGTGAGCAGTACTTC. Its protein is CASSGLRQTPGEQYF.

The DNA for the CDR3 is TGTGCCAGCAGCTTGTTGGGACTAGCGGGAAGCTCCTACAATGAGCAGTTCTTC. Its translation is CASSLLGLAGSSYNEQFF. The chain has TRBV7-2 and TRBJ2-1; 13 bases fit TRBD2. V shed 3 bases and J 0 bases; nucleotides not matched to a gene: 5. The CDR3 is 18 amino acids. In germline, CDR1 is SGHTA, CDR2 FQGNSA.

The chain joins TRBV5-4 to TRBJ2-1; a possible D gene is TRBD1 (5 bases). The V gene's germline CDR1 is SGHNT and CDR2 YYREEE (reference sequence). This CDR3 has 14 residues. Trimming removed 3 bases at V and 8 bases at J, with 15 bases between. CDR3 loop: CASSYPDNVDEQFF. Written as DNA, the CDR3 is TGTGCCAGCAGCTACCCGGACAATGTGGATGAGCAGTTCTTC.

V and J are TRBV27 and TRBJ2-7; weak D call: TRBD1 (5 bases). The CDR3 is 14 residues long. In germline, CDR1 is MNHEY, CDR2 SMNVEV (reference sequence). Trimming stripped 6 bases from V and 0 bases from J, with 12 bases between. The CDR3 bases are TGTGCCAGCAGCTATGGACACAGCTCCTACGAGCAGTACTTC. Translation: CASSYGHSSYEQYF.

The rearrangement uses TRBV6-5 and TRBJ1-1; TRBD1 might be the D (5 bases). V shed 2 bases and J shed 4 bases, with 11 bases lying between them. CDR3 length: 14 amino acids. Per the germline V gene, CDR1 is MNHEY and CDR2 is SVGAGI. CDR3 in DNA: TGTGCCAGCAGTTACGGGGAGGGGACCACTGAAGCTTTCTTT. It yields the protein CASSYGEGTTEAFF.

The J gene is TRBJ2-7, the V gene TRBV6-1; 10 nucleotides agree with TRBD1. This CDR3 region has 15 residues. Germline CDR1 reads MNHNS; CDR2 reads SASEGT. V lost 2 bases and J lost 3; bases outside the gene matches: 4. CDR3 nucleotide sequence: TGTGCCAGCAGTGAATGGGGGACAGGGGACTACGAGCAGTACTTC. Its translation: CASSEWGTGDYEQYF.

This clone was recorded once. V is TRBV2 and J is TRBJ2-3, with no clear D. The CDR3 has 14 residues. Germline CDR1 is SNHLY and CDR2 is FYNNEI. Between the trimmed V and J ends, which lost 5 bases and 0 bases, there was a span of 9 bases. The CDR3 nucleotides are TGTGCCAGCAGTCATCCGGTTAGCACAGATACGCAGTATTTT. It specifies CASSHPVSTDTQYF. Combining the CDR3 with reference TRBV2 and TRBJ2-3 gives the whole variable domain EPEVTQTPSHQVTQMGQEVILRCVPISNHLYFYWYRQILGQKVEFLVSFYNNEISEKSEIFDDQFSVERPDGSNFTLKIRSTKLEDSAMYFCASSHPVSTDTQYFGPGTRLTVL.

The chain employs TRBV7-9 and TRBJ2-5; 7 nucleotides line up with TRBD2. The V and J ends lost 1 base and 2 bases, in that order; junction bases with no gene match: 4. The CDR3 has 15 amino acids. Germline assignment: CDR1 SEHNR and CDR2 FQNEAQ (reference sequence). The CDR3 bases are TGTGCCAGCAGCTTAGTCGGGGGGAGTCAAGAGACCCAGTACTTC. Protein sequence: CASSLVGGSQETQYF.

The CDR3 here is CASSFGGLYEQYF. The CDR3 DNA reads TGTGCCAGCAGCTTTGGGGGCTTATACGAGCAGTACTTC. The V call is TRBV7-8, the J call TRBJ2-7; possible D gene TRBD1, 6 bases. V was trimmed by 3 bases and J by 4 bases, leaving 10 bases between them. This CDR3 region has 13 residues. Germline V CDR1 and CDR2: SGHVS, FQNEAQ. The full variable domain, completed using reference TRBV7-8 and TRBJ2-7, is GAGVSQSPRYKVAKRGQDVALRCDPISGHVSLFWYQQALGQGPEFLTYFQNEAQLDKSGLPSDRFFAERPEGSVSTLKIQRTQQEDSAVYLCASSFGGLYEQYFGPGTRLTVT.

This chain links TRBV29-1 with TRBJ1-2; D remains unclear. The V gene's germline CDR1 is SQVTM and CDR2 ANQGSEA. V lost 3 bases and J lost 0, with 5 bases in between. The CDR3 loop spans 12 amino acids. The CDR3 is CSVDRANYGYTF. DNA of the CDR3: TGCAGCGTTGACAGAGCTAACTATGGCTACACCTTC.

The CDR3 region has the DNA TGTGCCAGCAGCGGTGCCCGTTACGAGCAGTACTTC. Its protein is CASSGARYEQYF. The chain combines TRBV5-6 with TRBJ2-7; D unclear. Between the trimmed V and J ends, which lost 4 bases and 4 bases, there was a span of 9 bases. Looked up from germline, CDR1 is SGHDT and CDR2 is YYEEEE. This CDR3 spans 12 amino acids.

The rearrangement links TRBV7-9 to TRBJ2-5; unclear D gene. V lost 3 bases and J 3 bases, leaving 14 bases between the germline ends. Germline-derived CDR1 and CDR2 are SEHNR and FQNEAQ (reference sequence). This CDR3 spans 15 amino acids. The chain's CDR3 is CASSFRIGWEETQYF. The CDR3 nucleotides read TGTGCCAGCAGCTTTCGAATAGGATGGGAAGAGACCCAGTACTTC.

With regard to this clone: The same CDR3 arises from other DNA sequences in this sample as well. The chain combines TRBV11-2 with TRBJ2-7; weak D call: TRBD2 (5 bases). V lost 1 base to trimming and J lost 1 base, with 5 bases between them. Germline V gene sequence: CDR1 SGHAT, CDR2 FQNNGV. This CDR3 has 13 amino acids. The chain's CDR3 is CASSLAGSYEQYF. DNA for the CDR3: TGTGCCAGCAGCTTAGCGGGGTCCTACGAGCAGTACTTC.

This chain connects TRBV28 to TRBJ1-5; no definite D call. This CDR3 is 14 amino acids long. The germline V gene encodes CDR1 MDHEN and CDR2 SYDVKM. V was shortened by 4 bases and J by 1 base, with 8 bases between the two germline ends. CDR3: CASSSTLSNQPQHF. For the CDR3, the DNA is TGTGCCAGCAGTTCGACACTAAGCAATCAGCCCCAGCATTTT. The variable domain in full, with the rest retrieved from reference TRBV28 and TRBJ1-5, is DVKVTQSSRYLVKRTGEKVFLECVQDMDHENMFWYRQDPGLGLRLIYFSYDVKMKEKGDIPEGYSVSREKKERFSLILESASTNQTSMYLCASSSTLSNQPQHFGDGTRLSIL.